The 19 T cell receptor beta chains reported below all come from one sample, sequenced in a study of control samples from healthy donors and cancer patients. The assay was immunoSEQ multiplex PCR, and TCRdb's table has in-frame clones only and misses some. The sample contains 150,000 to 200,000 clones, around 94% of which appear only once. What was sequenced was blood. The receptors derive from a man under 40 in good health.

The chain combines TRBV5-8 with TRBJ1-2, with D possibly TRBD1 on 5 matching bases. Germline CDR1 and CDR2: SGHTS and YDEGEE. This CDR3 spans 13 amino acids. V was shortened by 4 bases and J by 4 bases, with 11 bases between the two germline ends. CDR3 residues: CASSPTEIYGYTF. CDR3 sequence (DNA): TGTGCCAGCAGCCCGACAGAGATCTATGGCTACACCTTC.

This chain connects TRBV18 to TRBJ2-3; D is possibly TRBD1 (6 bases). In germline, CDR1 is KGHSH, CDR2 LQKENI. The V and J ends lost 4 bases and 2 bases respectively, with 10 bases between them. The length of the CDR3 is 14 residues. CDR3 region: CASSRTGLTDTQYF. CDR3 bases: TGTGCCAGCTCACGAACAGGGCTCACAGATACGCAGTATTTT. The variable domain in full, with the rest retrieved from reference TRBV18 and TRBJ2-3, is NAGVMQNPRHLVRRRGQEARLRCSPMKGHSHVYWYRQLPEEGLKFMVYLQKENIIDESGMPKERFSAEFPKEGPSILRIQQVVRGDSAAYFCASSRTGLTDTQYFGPGTRLTVL.

This chain links TRBV11-2 with TRBJ2-7, with a weak D call TRBD2 (6 bases). This CDR3 spans 13 amino acids. Trimming took off 8 bases at V and 0 bases at J, with 11 bases between the two ends. Germline CDR1 and CDR2: SGHAT and FQNNGV. CDR3 sequence: CASYGGSSYEQYF. The CDR3 region has the DNA TGTGCCAGCTATGGGGGGAGCTCCTACGAGCAGTACTTC.

The chain uses TRBV19 and TRBJ2-3; TRBD2 aligns across 9 bases. The CDR3 contains 14 residues. With V trimmed by 6 bases and J by 0 bases, 1 base remained unmatched. The germline CDR1 and CDR2 sequences are LNHDA and SQIVND (reference sequence). The CDR3 here is CASRSGGSTDTQYF. The CDR3 nucleotides are TGTGCCAGTAGGAGCGGGGGGAGCACAGATACGCAGTATTTT.

The chain uses TRBV29-1 and TRBJ1-5; D call uncertain. This CDR3 contains 14 residues. Germline V lookup: CDR1 SQVTM, CDR2 ANQGSEA. Deletions cut 4 bases from V and 5 bases from J, with 15 bases between. The CDR3 bases are TGCAGCGTTGTGTTGGCCCCGGGCGATCAGCCCCAGCATTTT. Protein product: CSVVLAPGDQPQHF.

This clone has just one count. At one end the junction does not follow the germline gene, possibly because of a read error. Other DNA sequences in this sample translate to the same CDR3. The chain recombines TRBV5-6 with TRBJ2-7; TRBD1 might be the D (5 bases). The CDR3 is 13 amino acids. Germline assignment: CDR1 SGHDT and CDR2 YYEEEE. The CDR3 loop reads CASSPADSYEQYF. CDR3 in DNA: TGCGCCAGCAGCCCAGCCGACAGCTACGAGCAGTACTTC.

This chain links TRBV19 with TRBJ2-3; tentatively, D is TRBD1 (5 bases). Germline CDR1 and CDR2: LNHDA and SQIVND (reference sequence). The CDR3 has 15 residues. V shed 0 bases and J shed 3 bases, with 10 bases lying between them. CDR3 coding DNA: TGTGCCAGTAGTATAGAGGGCAGGGCGACAGATACGCAGTATTTT. Translated: CASSIEGRATDTQYF.

CDR3 nucleotide sequence: TGTGCCAGCAGTGAATCCCAGGAGACCGGGGAGCTGTTTTTT. It specifies CASSESQETGELFF. This chain connects TRBV25-1 to TRBJ2-2; D is undetermined. This CDR3 region has 14 residues. Germline V CDR1 and CDR2: MGHDK, SYGVNS. V lost 1 base to trimming and J lost 5 bases, with 8 bases between them.

The chain joins TRBV7-8 to TRBJ2-2; D gene uncertain. The germline gives CDR1 SGHVS, CDR2 FQNEAQ. V was cut by 2 bases and J by 6 bases, with 10 bases left in between. The CDR3 is 14 amino acids. Here the CDR3 DNA reads TGTGCCAGCAGCTTAAGTATGGGGTCCGGGGAGCTGTTTTTT. It codes for CASSLSMGSGELFF.

The CDR3: CASSSEGTSGYNEQFF. Here the CDR3 DNA reads TGTGCCAGCAGCTCGGAAGGGACTAGCGGATACAATGAGCAGTTCTTC. The chain recombines TRBV7-2 with TRBJ2-1, with 11 bases fitting TRBD2. V lost 4 bases, J lost 4 bases, and 6 bases stayed unmatched. This CDR3 comprises 16 residues. Looked up from germline, CDR1 is SGHTA and CDR2 is FQGNSA.

The chain combines TRBV21-1 with TRBJ1-1. TRBV21-1 has pseudogene status. This CDR3 contains 15 residues. CDR3 loop: CASSKSAPLYPEAFF. The DNA of the CDR3 is TGTGCCAGCAGCAAATCTGCCCCCCTGTACCCTGAAGCTTTCTTT.

This clone was picked up one time. This chain links TRBV18 with TRBJ1-5, with 7 bases matching TRBD1. The V gene's germline CDR1 is KGHSH and CDR2 LQKENI. The J segment lost 4 bases and the V segment lost 3 bases, leaving 6 bases of the junction unmatched. CDR3 size: 15 residues. DNA of the CDR3: TGTGCCAGCTCACCCGAGCAGACAGGGAATCAGCCCCAGCATTTT. This translates into CASSPEQTGNQPQHF.

This chain joins TRBV5-4 and TRBJ1-6, with 9 bases fitting TRBD1. Trimming took 4 bases from V and 4 from J; bases not matched to a gene: 6. The CDR3 sequence is 16 residues long. Germline CDR1 SGHNT, CDR2 YYREEE (reference sequence). The CDR3 sequence: CASSTGQGAYNSPLHF. The DNA for the CDR3 is TGTGCCAGCAGCACGGGACAGGGAGCTTATAATTCACCCCTCCACTTT.

The chain combines TRBV4-1 with TRBJ2-1, with no clear D. V lost 4 bases and J lost 7, with 11 bases in between. CDR1 and CDR2 from the germline V gene are MGHRA and YSYEKL. This CDR3 has 13 amino acids. CDR3 sequence: CASSRPGVNEQFF. DNA for the CDR3: TGCGCCAGCAGCCGGCCCGGTGTTAATGAGCAGTTCTTC.

This clone appeared a single time. This chain connects TRBV5-4 to TRBJ2-3; 11 bases align to TRBD2. The CDR3 totals 16 residues. V lost 0 bases to trimming and J lost 2 bases; unmatched junction nucleotides: 2. Germline CDR1 SGHNT, CDR2 YYREEE (reference sequence). The CDR3 DNA is TGTGCCAGCAGCTTGGCTAGCGGGGGGCACACAGATACGCAGTATTTT. It encodes CASSLASGGHTDTQYF.

This chain joins TRBV7-9 and TRBJ2-1; D is possibly TRBD1 (5 bases). Trimming took 1 base from V and 4 from J, leaving 14 bases between them. Germline V gene data show CDR1 as SEHNR and CDR2 as FQNEAQ (reference sequence). CDR3 length equals 16 residues. The CDR3 spells CASSLGTSVGYNEQFF. As DNA, the CDR3 is TGTGCCAGCAGCTTAGGGACAAGCGTAGGATACAATGAGCAGTTCTTC.

J is TRBJ2-7 and V is TRBV30, with 8 bases identical to TRBD1. This CDR3 contains 12 residues. Germline assignment: CDR1 GTSNPN and CDR2 SVGIG (reference sequence). Trimming removed 5 bases from V and 3 bases from J; junction bases left unmatched: 3. CDR3 DNA: TGTGCCTGGTCTACAGGGGGCTACGAGCAGTACTTC. As protein: CAWSTGGYEQYF.

CDR3: CASSLDRGSYNEQFF. CDR3 DNA sequence: TGTGCCAGCAGCTTAGACCGTGGCAGCTACAATGAGCAGTTCTTC. The rearrangement links TRBV7-2 to TRBJ2-1; D gene uncertain. There are 15 residues in the CDR3. Per germline, CDR1 SGHTA and CDR2 FQGNSA. V lost 1 base and J 3 bases, leaving 10 bases between the germline ends.

The chain joins TRBV11-3 to TRBJ2-2; a weak D match, TRBD2 (6 bases). Germline CDR1 SGHNT, CDR2 YENEEA. The CDR3 is made up of 13 amino acids. V lost 4 bases to trimming and J lost 7 bases, with 10 bases between them. CDR3 in DNA: TGTGCCAGCAGCTCCAGGAGGGACGGGGAGCTGTTTTTT. Protein product: CASSSRRDGELFF.